This record covers a single T cell receptor (beta chain). The data originate from a study of monozygotic twins with inflammatory bowel disease. A template switching step added UMIs, each with a 6-nucleotide sample barcode. Two nested PCRs, run for approximately 17 and 9 cycles, were applied to TCRalpha and TCRbeta cDNA. After re-calling the 5' RACE reads, TCRdb lists one entry per CDR3 protein, DNA absent. The sample is made up of roughly 320,000 distinct CDR3 sequences, and the top ten hold 5.6% of it. Per germline, CDR1 DFQATT and CDR2 SNEGSKA (reference sequence). This CDR3 is built from 11 residues.

This chain uses TRBV20-1 with TRBJ2-7; TCRdb calls TRBD1, which cannot be checked without DNA. The TCR comes from a human donor with ulcerative colitis or Crohn's disease, or a healthy co-twin of an affected twin (not recorded which). Sample: blood. The CDR3 is CSHSGGYEQYF.